This TCR beta chain was retrieved from a study of cytomegalovirus exposure and HLA in healthy donors. For the study at large: An early release of data contained roughly 90 million unique TCRs, which came from HLA-typed donors.

The CDR3 has 13 amino acids. Trimming took 2 bases from V and 2 from J, leaving 6 bases between them. The germline gives CDR1 SSHAT, CDR2 FNYEAQ (reference sequence). 60 Vbeta and 13 Jbeta primers were used in PCR. Clones were sequenced by immunoSEQ multiplex PCR, and TCRdb holds only the in-frame ones, with some missing. The sample holds 80,000 to 130,000 clones, 75% to 85% seen once. A note on this clone: Its antigen is still unknown. This sample also contains other DNA sequences that code for the same CDR3.

General study findings and limits: Productive status was seen about 90% or about 30% of the time for most TCR beta V segments in an earlier analysis.

Sequencing was carried out using PBMCs. The receptor's source is a female donor in good health and CMV-seropositive. This sequence joins TRBV7-7 and TRBJ1-1; no reliable D call. The CDR3 DNA reads TGTGCCAGCAGCTTACGGGGAAACACTGAAGCTTTCTTT. This encodes CASSLRGNTEAFF. The full variable domain, with the rest looked up from reference TRBV7-7 and TRBJ1-1, is GAGVSQSPRYKVTKRGQDVTLRCDPISSHATLYWYQQALGQGPEFLTYFNYEAQPDKSGLPSDRFSAERPEGSISTLTIQRTEQRDSAMYRCASSLRGNTEAFFGQGTRLTVV.